What follows describes a single TCR beta chain. Original processing methods: Scientists estimated how many nucleated cells there were by amplifying reference gene primers. Only in-frame clones appear in the TCRdb table, and some are missing; sequencing was by immunoSEQ multiplex PCR. The DNA gave D and trimming, while V, J and clone size come from that table. This sample yields approximately 300,000 clones, of which roughly 87% are seen a single time; 2% to 2.5% belongs to the top ten. The data originate from a study of blood T cell repertoires in COVID-19. Study context: Both acute and convalescent COVID-19 samples were obtained from the United States, Italy and Spain. T cells, B-cell-depleted T cells, or PBMCs provided the cDNA or gDNA that served as material.

Per the germline V gene, CDR1 is MDHEN and CDR2 is SYDVKM. V lost 2 bases to trimming and J lost 7 bases, with 18 bases between them. The CDR3 consists of 15 residues. Source material: peripheral blood. This rearrangement joins TRBV28 to TRBJ2-7; D perhaps matches TRBD2 (6 bases). The receptor comes from a woman aged 45 to 65 who had recovered from COVID-19. CDR3 coding DNA: TGTGCCAGCAGTTTAAATGCGGGATATGTCGGAGAGCAGTACTTC. Translating it yields CASSLNAGYVGEQYF.